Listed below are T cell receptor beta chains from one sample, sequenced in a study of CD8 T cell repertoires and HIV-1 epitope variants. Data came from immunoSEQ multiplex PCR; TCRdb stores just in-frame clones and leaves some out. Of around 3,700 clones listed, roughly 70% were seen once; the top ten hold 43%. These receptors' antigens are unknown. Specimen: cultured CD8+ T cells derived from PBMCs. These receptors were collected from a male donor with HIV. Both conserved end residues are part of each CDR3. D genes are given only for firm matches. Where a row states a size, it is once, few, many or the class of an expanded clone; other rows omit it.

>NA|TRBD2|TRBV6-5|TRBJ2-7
TGTGCCAGCAGTTACGGGGGGGGCGAGCAGTACTTC
CASSYGGGEQYF
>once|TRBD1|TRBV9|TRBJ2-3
TGTGCCAGCAGCGGTGCGACAGGGGGCCCTGCAGATACGCAGTATTTT
CASSGATGGPADTQYF
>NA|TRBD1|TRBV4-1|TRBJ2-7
TGCGCCAGCAGCTATGACAGGGGCTATACCTACGAGCAGTACTTC
CASSYDRGYTYEQYF
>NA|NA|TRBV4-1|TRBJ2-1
TGCGCCAGCAGCCTCCGACTAGACAATGAGCAGTTCTTC
CASSLRLDNEQFF
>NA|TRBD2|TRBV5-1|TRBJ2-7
TGCGCCAGCAGCCCCGGGGGACTAGCGGGATCCTACGAGCAGTACTTC
CASSPGGLAGSYEQYF
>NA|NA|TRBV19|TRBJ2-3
TGTGCCAGTAGTATAGGTCCTGCTTCGGATACGCAGTATTTT
CASSIGPASDTQYF
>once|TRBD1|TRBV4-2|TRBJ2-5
TGTGCCAGCAGCCACACAACAGGGGGACAGGGCGAAGAGACCCAGTACTTC
CASSHTTGGQGEETQYF
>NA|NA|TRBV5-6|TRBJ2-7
TGTGCCAGCAGCTTCGCCGAGTACGAGCAGTACTTC
CASSFAEYEQYF
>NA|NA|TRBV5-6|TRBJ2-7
TGTGCCAGCAGCTTGGGGGCTGGATCCGAGCAGTACTTC
CASSLGAGSEQYF
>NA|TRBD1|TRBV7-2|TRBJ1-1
TGTGCACTCACAGGGGGCGCTGGCACTGAAGCTTTCTTT
CALTGGAGTEAFF
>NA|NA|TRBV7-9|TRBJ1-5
TGTGCCAGCAGCACTGACTTTAGCAATCAGCCCCAGCATTTT
CASSTDFSNQPQHF
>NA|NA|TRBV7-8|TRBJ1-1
TGTGCCAGCAGCAGGGGGAACACTGAAGCTTTCTTT
CASSRGNTEAFF
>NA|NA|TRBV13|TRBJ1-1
TGTGCCAGCAGCCCCGACTTGAACACTGAAGCTTTCTTT
CASSPDLNTEAFF
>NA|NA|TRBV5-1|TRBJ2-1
TGCGCCAGCAGCCGGGGGGCGGGAGTAACCTACAATGAGCAGTTCTTC
CASSRGAGVTYNEQFF
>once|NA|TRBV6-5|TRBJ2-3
TGTGCCAGCAGTCCTGGACTGAGAGACGGTACGCAGTATTTT
CASSPGLRDGTQYF
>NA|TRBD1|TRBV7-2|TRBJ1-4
TGTGCCAGCAGCTTAGTTTACAGGGGGGATGAAAAACTGTTTTTT
CASSLVYRGDEKLFF
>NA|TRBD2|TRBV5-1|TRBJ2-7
TGCGCCAGCGATCCCGGGACTAGCGGGGTCCCCAACGAGCAGTACTTC
CASDPGTSGVPNEQYF
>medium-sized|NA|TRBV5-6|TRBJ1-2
TGTGCCAGCAGCTTGGGGCAGGGGCTGATACGCTACACCTTC
CASSLGQGLIRYTF
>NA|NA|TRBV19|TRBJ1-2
TGTGCCAGTAGTATAGTGATCCTTGACTATGGCTACACCTTC
CASSIVILDYGYTF
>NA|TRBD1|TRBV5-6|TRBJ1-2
TGTGCCAGCAGCCTCGACAGGGTCTTAGGCTATGGCTACACCTTC
CASSLDRVLGYGYTF
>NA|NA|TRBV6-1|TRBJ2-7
TGTGCCAGCAGGCAGGACCCCTCCTACGAGCAGTACTTC
CASRQDPSYEQYF
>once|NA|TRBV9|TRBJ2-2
TGTGCCAGCAGCGTAGGGGGAGGCACCGGGGAGCTGTTTTTT
CASSVGGGTGELFF
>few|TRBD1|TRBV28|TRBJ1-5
TGTGCCAGCAGTCTCGGGACAGGGAATCAGCCCCAGCATTTT
CASSLGTGNQPQHF
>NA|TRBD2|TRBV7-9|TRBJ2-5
TGTGCCAGCAGCGAGACTAGCGGGAGGGCCCAAGAGACCCAGTACTTC
CASSETSGRAQETQYF
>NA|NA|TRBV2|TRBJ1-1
TGTGCCAGCAACGGACAGACGAACACTGAAGCTTTCTTT
CASNGQTNTEAFF
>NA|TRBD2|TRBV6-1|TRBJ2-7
TGTGCCAGCAGTGCTACTAGCGGGGGGGCCGGCAACGAGCAGTACTTC
CASSATSGGAGNEQYF
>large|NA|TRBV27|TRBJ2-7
TGTGCCAGCAGTGTATCCTCCGGGACGGTGTCCTACGAGCAGTACTTC
CASSVSSGTVSYEQYF
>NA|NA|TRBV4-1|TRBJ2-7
TGCGCCAGCAGCCAAGAAGGGGCGGGCGAGGTGGACGAGCAGTACTTC
CASSQEGAGEVDEQYF
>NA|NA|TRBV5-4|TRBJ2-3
TGTGCCAGCAGCTTGGACAGTTTGAGCACAGATACGCAGTATTTT
CASSLDSLSTDTQYF
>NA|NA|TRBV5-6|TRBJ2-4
TGTGCCAGCAGCTTGGCTCAGGGTAGAGCCAAAAACATTCAGTACTTC
CASSLAQGRAKNIQYF
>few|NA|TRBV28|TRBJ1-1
TGTGCCAGCAGGGGGAAGCCTGAAGCTTTCTTT
CASRGKPEAFF
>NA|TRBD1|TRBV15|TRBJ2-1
TGTGCCACCAGCGAGTATCGGGACAGGGAGGCACACAATGAGCAGTTCTTC
CATSEYRDREAHNEQFF
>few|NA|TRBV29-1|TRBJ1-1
TGCAGCGTTGGGGTGTTCACTGAAGCTTTCTTT
CSVGVFTEAFF
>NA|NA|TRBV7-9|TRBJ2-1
TGTGCCAGCTTGCCAACGGGACTCCAATACAATGAGCAGTTCTTC
CASLPTGLQYNEQFF
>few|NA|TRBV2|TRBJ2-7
TGTGCCAGCAGCGACGACACGTACGAGCAGTACTTC
CASSDDTYEQYF
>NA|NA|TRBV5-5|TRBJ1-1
TGTGCCAGCAGAGAAGACTTGAACACTGAAGCTTTCTTT
CASREDLNTEAFF
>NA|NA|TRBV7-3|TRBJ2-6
TGTGCCAGCAGCAGAGAAGCGCTTACAAAGTCGGGCCAACTCCTGACTTTC
CASSREALTKSGQLLTF
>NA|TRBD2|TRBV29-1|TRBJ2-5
TGCAGCGTGGGGTCCGGGACTAGCGGAGGAGAGACCCAGTACTTC
CSVGSGTSGGETQYF
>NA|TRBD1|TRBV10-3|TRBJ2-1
TGTGCCATCAGTGATGAGGGGGCTTCCTACAATGAGCAGTTCTTC
CAISDEGASYNEQFF
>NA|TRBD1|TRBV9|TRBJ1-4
TGTGCCAGCAGCCCAAGGGACAGTTCTAATGAAAAACTGTTTTTT
CASSPRDSSNEKLFF
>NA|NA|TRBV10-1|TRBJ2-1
TGCGCCAGCAGTGAGTCGTACGACAATGAGCAGTTCTTC
CASSESYDNEQFF